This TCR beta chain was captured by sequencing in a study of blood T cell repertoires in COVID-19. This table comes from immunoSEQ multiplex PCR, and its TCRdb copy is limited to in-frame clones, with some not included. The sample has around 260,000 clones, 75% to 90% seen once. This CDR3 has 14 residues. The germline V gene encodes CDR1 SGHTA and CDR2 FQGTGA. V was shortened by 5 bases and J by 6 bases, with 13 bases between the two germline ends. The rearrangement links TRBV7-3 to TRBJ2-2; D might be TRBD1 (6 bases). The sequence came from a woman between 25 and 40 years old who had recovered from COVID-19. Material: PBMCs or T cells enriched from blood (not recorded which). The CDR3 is CASSGPRGSGELFF. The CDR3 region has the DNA TGTGCCAGCAGCGGCCCCAGGGGATCCGGGGAGCTGTTTTTT.